The present T cell receptor beta chain was sequenced within a study of CD8 T cells in ankylosing spondylitis. Whole-study results and caveats: Significant enrichment of disease-linked clones was reportedly seen in matched ankylosing spondylitis synovial fluid. Some motif variants had been reported before (in reactive arthritis synovial fluid and blood). Within peripheral blood, clones linked to disease were CD8+ and relatively rare.

The germline V gene has CDR1 MDHEN and CDR2 SYDVKM. V dropped 8 bases and J dropped 7; count of bases not matched to a gene: 5. This CDR3 spans 13 amino acids. TCRdb re-derived calls from the 5' RACE reads in MiXCR, one entry per CDR3 protein. The data hold just over 150,000 distinct CDR3 sequences, with about 16% observed a single time. This clonotype was seen a handful of times. The antigen is not known. The receptor was derived from a male donor with ankylosing spondylitis or in good health (not recorded which). The chain is built from TRBV28 and TRBJ2-1; 10 bases agree with TRBD1. The specimen sequenced was blood, either unsorted or a sorted T cell fraction (not recorded which). The CDR3 reads CASDRGLDNEQFF. The DNA for the CDR3 is TGTGCCAGCGACAGGGGGCTCGATAATGAGCAGTTCTTC.